The rows below give T cell receptor beta chains drawn from one sample of a study of blood T cell repertoires in COVID-19. Profiling relied on immunoSEQ multiplex PCR, and the TCRdb table lists in-frame clones only, not all of them. This sample carries 210,000 or so clones, 83% of them seen once, and the ten largest clones take 4.8%. Sample: PBMCs or T cells enriched from blood (not recorded which). The receptors were gathered from a woman between 45 and 60 years old who had been exposed to COVID-19. CDR3s include the opening cysteine and the closing phenylalanine or tryptophan. A D gene is named only where the DNA matches it firmly. Not all rows give a size; the values are once, few, many and, for expanded clones, a class.

TRBV4-1	NA	NA	TRBJ1-2	TGCGCCAGCAGCCAAGATCGAGAGGTCCATGGCTACACCTTC	CASSQDREVHGYTF
TRBV6-5	NA	TRBD1	TRBJ2-7	TGTGCCAGCAAAAAAGGACAGGAGCCCTACGAGCAGTACTTC	CASKKGQEPYEQYF
TRBV19	NA	TRBD1	TRBJ1-1	TGTGCCAGTACCGTTTCGACAGGGGTGACTGAAGCTTTCTTT	CASTVSTGVTEAFF
TRBV5-8	NA	NA	TRBJ2-1	TGTGCCAGCAGCCGGTGGGGACAAGGACACAATGAGCAGTTCTTC	CASSRWGQGHNEQFF
TRBV28	NA	NA	TRBJ1-1	TGTGCCAGCAGTTTAGGGCAGAAGAACACTGAAGCTTTCTTT	CASSLGQKNTEAFF
TRBV9	NA	NA	TRBJ2-7	TGTGCCAGCAGCGTAGCCCCGTATCTCGAGCAGTACTTC	CASSVAPYLEQYF
TRBV6-2/TRBV6-3	once	TRBD1	TRBJ1-1	TGTGCCAGCAGCGAGGGACAGGGAGCTTTCTTT	CASSEGQGAFF
TRBV11-2	NA	NA	TRBJ2-7	TGTGCCAGCAGCTTAGGGGGAGGAGCCTACGAGCAGTACTTC	CASSLGGGAYEQYF
TRBV10-3	NA	TRBD1	TRBJ2-3	TGTGCCGGCAGGGGGCTGGGCACAGATACGCAGTATTTT	CAGRGLGTDTQYF
TRBV14	once	TRBD1	TRBJ2-5	TGTGCCAGCAGCGCAGTGGACAGGGAGACCCAGTACTTC	CASSAVDRETQYF
TRBV5-5	NA	TRBD2	TRBJ2-1	TGTGCCAGCAGCGTATCTTCTAGCGGGGGGCCTTACAATGAGCAGTTCTTC	CASSVSSSGGPYNEQFF
TRBV3-1/TRBV3-2	once	TRBD2	TRBJ2-4	TGTGCCAGCAGCTACCGAAAGGGACTAGCGGGGGGTTTAGCCAAAAACATTCAGTACTTC	CASSYRKGLAGGLAKNIQYF
TRBV5-6	many	TRBD1	TRBJ1-2	TGTGCCAGCAGCTTGCGACAGGGAGAGGGCTATGGCTACACCTTC	CASSLRQGEGYGYTF
TRBV7-3	NA	TRBD1	TRBJ2-1	TGTGCCAGCAGCCGACAGGGTAGCTCCTACAATGAGCAGTTCTTC	CASSRQGSSYNEQFF
TRBV2	NA	NA	TRBJ1-2	TGTGCCAGCAGACAAGGGGTTGACTATGGCTACACCTTC	CASRQGVDYGYTF
TRBV9	NA	NA	TRBJ1-2	TGTGCCAGCAGCGCGCTCGGTGGCTACACCTTC	CASSALGGYTF
TRBV5-1	few	NA	TRBJ1-2	TGCGCCAGCAGCTTATCCAGGGGAGGGTCAGGCTACACCTTC	CASSLSRGGSGYTF
TRBV11-2	NA	TRBD2	TRBJ2-3	TGTGCCAGCAGACCAATAGCGGGGGCCAGGGGGAAAGATACGCAGTATTTT	CASRPIAGARGKDTQYF
TRBV5-4	NA	TRBD2	TRBJ2-7	TGTGCCAGCAGCCCCTCTGGGGGACTAGGCGGTAGGGGCGAGCAGTACTTC	CASSPSGGLGGRGEQYF
TRBV28	NA	NA	TRBJ2-6	TGTGCCAGCAGTCTAATGACAGATTCTGGGGCCAACGTCCTGACTTTC	CASSLMTDSGANVLTF
TRBV6-5	once	NA	TRBJ1-1	TGTGCCAGCAGTCGGATGACGGGAGCTTTCTTT	CASSRMTGAFF
TRBV15	few	NA	TRBJ1-1	TGTGCCACCAGCAGAGGCCTGCGGTTTGAAGCTTTCTTT	CATSRGLRFEAFF
TRBV19	NA	TRBD1	TRBJ1-1	TGTGCCAGTAGTCAGGGGGTTCGCACTGAAGCTTTCTTT	CASSQGVRTEAFF
TRBV11-2	NA	NA	TRBJ1-5	TGTGCCAGCAGCTTAGACAGGGGTTGGGGTCAGCCCCAGCATTTT	CASSLDRGWGQPQHF
TRBV5-1	NA	NA	TRBJ1-4	TGCGCCAGCAGCGCCGCGGACGGACTTAATGAAAAACTGTTTTTT	CASSAADGLNEKLFF
TRBV3-1/TRBV3-2	NA	TRBD1	TRBJ1-4	TGTGCCAGCAGCCAAGAAGGACAGGGGAGGCGCTTTGAAAAACTGTTTTTT	CASSQEGQGRRFEKLFF
TRBV10-2	NA	NA	TRBJ2-3	TGCGCCAGCAGTGATAACGACCGGGTTACGCAGTATTTT	CASSDNDRVTQYF
TRBV7-2	NA	NA	TRBJ1-5	TGTGCCAGCAGCTTAGCGGAAGGGGGCAATCAGCCCCAGCATTTT	CASSLAEGGNQPQHF
TRBV12-3/TRBV12-4	NA	TRBD1	TRBJ1-1	TGTGCCAGCACCCTTGACAGGGGCACTGAAGCTTTCTTT	CASTLDRGTEAFF
TRBV7-2	once	TRBD1	TRBJ1-2	TGTGCCAGCAGCTTCTTCTCCGAATTCAGACAGGGGGTTGACTATGGCTACACCTTC	CASSFFSEFRQGVDYGYTF
TRBV28	NA	NA	TRBJ1-1	TGTGCCAGCAGTCGCGGGGGAATGGTTACTGAAGCTTTCTTT	CASSRGGMVTEAFF
TRBV5-1	few	NA	TRBJ1-6	TGCGCCAGCAGCATAGGGGATTATAATTCACCCCTCCACTTT	CASSIGDYNSPLHF
TRBV12-3/TRBV12-4	NA	NA	TRBJ1-2	TGTGCCAGCAGTTTGTACAGATACGGCTACACCTTC	CASSLYRYGYTF
TRBV5-4	NA	NA	TRBJ2-5	TGTGCCAGCAGCCTCTTAGGGGGGGCCGGGGAGACCCAGTACTTC	CASSLLGGAGETQYF
TRBV10-2	NA	NA	TRBJ1-5	TGCGCCAGCAGGCTATCAGGGAATAGCAATCAGCCCCAGCATTTT	CASRLSGNSNQPQHF
TRBV29-1	NA	NA	TRBJ1-3	TGCAGCGGGGGGAAAGGGGGTTCTGGAAACACCATATATTTT	CSGGKGGSGNTIYF
TRBV24-1	few	TRBD2	TRBJ2-2	TGTGCCACCAGTGATTTGTGGGCGGGGGCGAACACCGGGGAGCTGTTTTTT	CATSDLWAGANTGELFF
TRBV19	NA	NA	TRBJ2-5	TGTGCCAGTAGTATAGGACTAGGTCGTACGGAGACCCAGTACTTC	CASSIGLGRTETQYF
TRBV18	NA	TRBD1	TRBJ1-1	TGTGCCAGCTCACCGAAGGGGGCAGGCGCTGAAGCTTTCTTT	CASSPKGAGAEAFF
TRBV18	NA	NA	TRBJ1-4	TGTGCCAGCTCACCGAGGTTGCGGGAAGAAAATGAAAAACTGTTTTTT	CASSPRLREENEKLFF
TRBV5-5	NA	NA	TRBJ1-1	TGTGCCAGCAGCTTGGGGGGAGGGCTGAGAGCTTTCTTT	CASSLGGGLRAFF
TRBV4-3	once	NA	TRBJ1-2	TGCGCCAGCAGCCATTATGGGGGCTCCTATGGCTACACCTTC	CASSHYGGSYGYTF
TRBV2	NA	NA	TRBJ1-1	TGTGCCAGCAGTGCTTTGTCAGGGAACACTGAAGCTTTCTTT	CASSALSGNTEAFF
TRBV5-4	NA	NA	TRBJ2-5	TGTGCCAGCAGCCCGCGACAGGCTCGGGAGACCCAGTACTTC	CASSPRQARETQYF
TRBV30	few	TRBD1	TRBJ1-1	TGTGCCTTGGGACAGGGGAAATCTGAAGCTTTCTTT	CALGQGKSEAFF
TRBV5-6	NA	TRBD2	TRBJ2-5	TGTGCCAGCAGCTTGGGCGGGGGGACGTTCCAGACCCAGTACTTC	CASSLGGGTFQTQYF
TRBV9	NA	NA	TRBJ2-1	TGTGCCAGCAGCGAGGGGATGAATGAGCAGTTCTTC	CASSEGMNEQFF
TRBV5-1	NA	NA	TRBJ2-1	TGCGCCAGCAGTGCCCCCTCGGACAGTTACAATGAGCAGTTCTTC	CASSAPSDSYNEQFF
TRBV9	once	NA	TRBJ1-1	TGTGCCAGCAGCGTAGACACGAACACTGAAGCTTTCTTT	CASSVDTNTEAFF
TRBV5-8	few	NA	TRBJ2-5	TGTGCCAGCAGCGGCGGGACAGCCCAATGGGCTAAAGAGACCCAGTACTTC	CASSGGTAQWAKETQYF
TRBV7-2	NA	TRBD1	TRBJ2-1	TGTGCCAGCAGTCGCTCGGGACAGGGCCACAATGAGCAGTTCTTC	CASSRSGQGHNEQFF
TRBV19	NA	NA	TRBJ1-6	TGTGCCAGTAGTATAGATCCGACAGCTCCTCAGTTCTCACCCCTCCACTTT	CASSIDPTAPQFSPLHF
TRBV21-1	once	NA	TRBJ1-2	TGTGCCAGCAGTAATACAGGGAAATTCTATGGCTACACCTTC	CASSNTGKFYGYTF
TRBV7-9	few	NA	TRBJ1-1	TGTGCCAGCAGCTTAAGCCAGGGTTCGTCTGAAGCTTTCTTT	CASSLSQGSSEAFF
TRBV6-5	NA	TRBD2	TRBJ2-1	TGTGCCAGCGTCGGACTAGCGGGGGAGGGTGAGCAGTTCTTC	CASVGLAGEGEQFF
TRBV19	NA	NA	TRBJ1-5	TGTGCCAGTAGTATAGTACGTAGTAGCAATCAGCCCCAGCATTTT	CASSIVRSSNQPQHF
TRBV2	NA	TRBD2	TRBJ2-1	TGTGCCAGCAGTGTACCGGGGGGGGATGAGCAGTTCTTC	CASSVPGGDEQFF